The rows below give T cell receptor beta chains drawn from one sample of a study of blood T cell repertoires in COVID-19. Clones were sequenced by immunoSEQ multiplex PCR, and TCRdb holds only the in-frame ones, with some missing. This table holds 350,000 to 550,000 clones, roughly nine tenths found once. Input material: PBMCs or T cells enriched from blood (not recorded which). The receptors come from a man aged 25-45 years who had recovered from COVID-19. Both conserved end residues are part of each CDR3. The order of the fields is V gene, J gene, CDR3 protein.

V: TRBV3-1/TRBV3-2
J: TRBJ1-1
CDR3: CASSQYGNTEAFF

V: TRBV6-1
J: TRBJ2-2
CDR3: CASSEDRGGELFF

V: TRBV28
J: TRBJ2-3
CDR3: CASSLGGTDTQYF

V: TRBV9
J: TRBJ2-2
CDR3: CASSVSSGSPGELFF

V: TRBV6-1
J: TRBJ2-3
CDR3: CASSEVGQDSTDTQYF

V: TRBV5-6
J: TRBJ2-7
CDR3: CASSLGPSEYYEQYF

V: TRBV2
J: TRBJ2-7
CDR3: CASSPGTGPLEQYF

V: TRBV24-1
J: TRBJ2-3
CDR3: CATSSASGRDTQYF

V: TRBV5-1
J: TRBJ1-1
CDR3: CASSFTGSGTEAFF

V: TRBV19
J: TRBJ1-2
CDR3: CASSPQGTGYTF

V: TRBV10-3
J: TRBJ2-7
CDR3: CAISLTSGSYEQYF

V: TRBV6-5
J: TRBJ2-7
CDR3: CASSKLASSYEQYF

V: TRBV10-3
J: TRBJ1-1
CDR3: CAISGATEAFF

V: TRBV4-2
J: TRBJ2-1
CDR3: CASSQERASYNEQFF

V: TRBV7-9
J: TRBJ2-7
CDR3: CASSQTSTREQYF

V: TRBV2
J: TRBJ1-2
CDR3: CASSEAPGYGYTF

V: TRBV28
J: TRBJ2-1
CDR3: CASSHPGTGYNEQFF

V: TRBV19
J: TRBJ2-1
CDR3: CASSPRGSVVNNEQFF

V: TRBV5-5
J: TRBJ2-7
CDR3: CASSRRELYEQYF

V: TRBV18
J: TRBJ2-7
CDR3: CASSTGTGGYEQYF

V: TRBV5-1
J: TRBJ1-1
CDR3: CASSLGTNMNTEAFF

V: TRBV4-1
J: TRBJ2-4
CDR3: CASSSHSGLAGGKNIQYF

V: TRBV27
J: TRBJ2-1
CDR3: CASRPKQGRQFF

V: TRBV7-9
J: TRBJ2-3
CDR3: CASSPRTSMDTQYF

V: TRBV5-6
J: TRBJ2-7
CDR3: CASENRGTYEQYF

V: TRBV3-1/TRBV3-2
J: TRBJ2-1
CDR3: CASSQVSGTFLYNEQFF

V: TRBV9
J: TRBJ1-2
CDR3: CASSVGRVWGYTF

V: TRBV12-3/TRBV12-4
J: TRBJ2-7
CDR3: CASSLAGSGRNF

V: TRBV18
J: TRBJ2-2
CDR3: CASSLISGELFF

V: TRBV2
J: TRBJ2-2
CDR3: CASRRFQIDGGELFF

V: TRBV29-1
J: TRBJ2-7
CDR3: CSVTPDRGPNEQYF

V: TRBV6-5
J: TRBJ2-7
CDR3: CASTQLAGASYEQYF

V: TRBV28
J: TRBJ2-7
CDR3: CASTGTAAYEQYF

V: TRBV14
J: TRBJ2-1
CDR3: CASSQDLAGRDNEQFF

V: TRBV29-1
J: TRBJ2-1
CDR3: CSVEIAGGPYNEQFF

V: TRBV10-3
J: TRBJ2-3
CDR3: CAISAETSGTSTDTQYF

V: TRBV9
J: TRBJ2-1
CDR3: CASRPGGSDNEQFF

V: TRBV29-1
J: TRBJ1-2
CDR3: CSVDAGGNYGYTF

V: TRBV6-2/TRBV6-3
J: TRBJ2-2
CDR3: CASSYLTRSANTGELFF

V: TRBV5-1
J: TRBJ2-7
CDR3: CASSSRTSGSVTYEQYF

V: TRBV9
J: TRBJ2-1
CDR3: CASSVPSPPHNEQFF

V: TRBV11-2
J: TRBJ2-7
CDR3: CASSPGQGSYEQYF

V: TRBV3-1/TRBV3-2
J: TRBJ1-1
CDR3: CASSGPTGKAFF

V: TRBV2
J: TRBJ2-1
CDR3: CASRGLRGSLEQFF

V: TRBV27
J: TRBJ1-2
CDR3: CASSHTPGAGYTF

V: TRBV19
J: TRBJ2-3
CDR3: CASRPGGSGRSTDTQYF

V: TRBV28
J: TRBJ1-4
CDR3: CASSSGQGHEKLFF

V: TRBV7-9
J: TRBJ2-1
CDR3: CASSLISGSEQFF

V: TRBV3-1/TRBV3-2
J: TRBJ2-7
CDR3: CASSQAAGYEQYF

V: TRBV9
J: TRBJ2-3
CDR3: CASSVTGGGTDTQYF

V: TRBV29-1
J: TRBJ1-1
CDR3: CSVSSGSPEAFF

V: TRBV3-1/TRBV3-2
J: TRBJ2-1
CDR3: CASSQGLADSYNEQFF

V: TRBV19
J: TRBJ1-1
CDR3: CASSIGPGYTEAFF

V: TRBV12-5
J: TRBJ2-7
CDR3: CASGLADVGGSGSYF

V: TRBV7-9
J: TRBJ1-5
CDR3: CASSLGTGGGAQPQHF

V: TRBV7-9
J: TRBJ2-7
CDR3: CASSLMGGAYEQYF